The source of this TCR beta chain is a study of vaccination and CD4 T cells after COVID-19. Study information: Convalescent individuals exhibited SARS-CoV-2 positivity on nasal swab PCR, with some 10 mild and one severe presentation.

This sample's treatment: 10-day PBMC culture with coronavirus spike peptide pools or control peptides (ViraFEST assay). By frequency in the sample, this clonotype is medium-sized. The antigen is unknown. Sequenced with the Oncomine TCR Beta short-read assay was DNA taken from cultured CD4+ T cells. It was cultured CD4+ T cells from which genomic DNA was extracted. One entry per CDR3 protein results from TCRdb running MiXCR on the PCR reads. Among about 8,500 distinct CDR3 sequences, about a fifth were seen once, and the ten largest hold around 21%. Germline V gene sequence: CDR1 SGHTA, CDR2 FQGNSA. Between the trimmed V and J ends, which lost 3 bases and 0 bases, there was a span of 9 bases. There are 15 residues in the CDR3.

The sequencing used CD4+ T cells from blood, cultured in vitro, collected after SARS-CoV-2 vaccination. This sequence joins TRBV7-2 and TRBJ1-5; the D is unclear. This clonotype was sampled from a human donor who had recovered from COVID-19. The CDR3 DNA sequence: TGTGCCAGCAGCTTGAGGGCCTATAGCAATCAGCCCCAGCATTTT. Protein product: CASSLRAYSNQPQHF.